This T cell receptor (beta chain) was documented in a study of blood T cell repertoires in COVID-19. Overall study: The study drew acute and convalescent COVID-19 samples from the United States, Italy and Spain. In each case, the material was cDNA or gDNA derived from T cells, B-cell-depleted T cells, or PBMCs.

Those enrolled, adults aged roughly 18 to 100 years, came from 20 to 25 US areas. The CDR3 contains 13 residues. V was shortened by 5 bases and J by 7 bases, with 15 bases between the two germline ends. Germline CDR1 and CDR2: KGHSH and LQKENI. Sequencing used immunoSEQ multiplex PCR; TCRdb keeps in-frame clones, though not all of them. Here the sample spans about 200,000 clones, 70% to 90% being singletons. The sample was PBMCs or T cells enriched from blood (not recorded which). V and J are TRBV18 and TRBJ2-7; TRBD2 is a possible D gene (6 bases). The sequence was collected from a man younger than 45 who had recovered from COVID-19. Here the CDR3 DNA reads TGTGCCAGCTCAGGCAGATCTCGGGGGGAGCAGTACTTC. This translates into CASSGRSRGEQYF.